This TCR beta chain was retrieved from a study of PD-1 blockade in classical Hodgkin lymphoma. Comment on this clone: Antigen: not known.

Findings of the study overall: Newly diagnosed patients reportedly trailed healthy donors in baseline TCR diversity. Underlying causes for the observed repertoire differences were not defined, possibly disease activity or prior therapy.

Time point specified: newly diagnosed, previously untreated cHL patient sample. From thawed PBMCs, CD4+ T cells were purified using magnetic negative selection. PBMCs from untreated, newly diagnosed classical Hodgkin lymphoma were comparison samples. Libraries were prepared by immunoSEQ multiplex PCR; TCRdb keeps only in-frame clonotypes and omits some of them. In the table there are tens of thousands of clones, 80% to 90% of which are singletons. Material for sequencing was CD4+ T cells from blood. The clonotype was recovered from a human donor with classical Hodgkin lymphoma.

CDR3 residues: CAWSSGGAAQYF. CDR3 coding DNA: TGTGCCTGGAGTAGCGGGGGGGCCGCTCAGTACTTC. This sequence joins TRBV30 and TRBJ2-5; 10 nucleotides agree with TRBD2. V dropped 2 bases and J dropped 11; count of bases not matched to a gene: 5. This CDR3 contains 12 residues. Germline-derived CDR1 and CDR2 are GTSNPN and SVGIG (reference sequence).